The next 18 T cell receptor beta chains were all read from a single sample in a study of cytomegalovirus exposure and HLA in healthy donors. In the PCR, 60 Vbeta and 13 Jbeta primers were used. Profiling relied on immunoSEQ multiplex PCR, and the TCRdb table lists in-frame clones only, not all of them. The sample yields fewer than 250,000 clones, about 89% seen once. Specimen: PBMCs. These receptors all stem from a man under 40 in good health and CMV-seronegative.

The chain has TRBV6-1 and TRBJ2-1; D may be TRBD2 (5 bases). CDR3 size: 14 residues. Germline CDR1 reads MNHNS; CDR2 reads SASEGT. Trimming cost V 7 bases and J 5 bases, with 15 bases left between them. CDR3: CASTEGLGNNEQFF. CDR3 DNA sequence: TGTGCCAGCACCGAGGGTCTAGGTAACAATGAGCAGTTCTTC.

Comment on this clone: The sample has other DNA sequences that encode this CDR3 too. The chain combines TRBV6-5 with TRBJ2-7; a possible D gene is TRBD1 (6 bases). V was clipped by 5 bases and J by 0 bases, with 11 bases between them. CDR1 MNHEY and CDR2 SVGAGI come from the germline V gene. The CDR3 has 14 amino acids. Here the CDR3 reads CASSRHRDSYEQYF. The DNA for the CDR3 is TGTGCCAGCAGTCGGCACAGGGACTCCTACGAGCAGTACTTC.

V and J are TRBV14 and TRBJ2-5; a weak D match, TRBD2 (5 bases). The J call may be incorrect, as the DNA end agrees better with TRBJ2-7. CDR3 length: 12 residues. From germline, CDR1 is SGHDN and CDR2 FVKESK. CDR3 loop: CASGGQPYEQYF. CDR3 in DNA: TGTGCCAGTGGCGGGCAACCCTACGAGCAGTACTTC.

This sequence joins TRBV6-6 and TRBJ2-3; D may be TRBD2 (6 bases). The CDR3 contains 12 residues. CDR1 and CDR2 (germline): MNHNY, SVGAGI (reference sequence). V was shortened by 6 bases and J by 9 bases, with 13 bases between the two germline ends. CDR3 in amino acids: CASSPSRGTQYF. The DNA for the CDR3 is TGTGCCAGCAGCCCCTCGCGGGGAACGCAGTATTTT.

This sequence joins TRBV28 and TRBJ2-5; D is unresolved. Germline CDR1 is MDHEN and CDR2 is SYDVKM. Trimming left V 6 bases short and J 5 bases short, with 10 bases between. The CDR3 has 12 amino acids. The CDR3 sequence: CASSSVLETQYF. The CDR3, as DNA: TGTGCCAGCAGCTCAGTCCTGGAGACCCAGTACTTC.

The chain has TRBV28 and TRBJ1-2; D perhaps matches TRBD1 (5 bases). Trimming stripped 6 bases from V and 6 bases from J, with 11 bases between. Germline CDR1 reads MDHEN; CDR2 reads SYDVKM. The CDR3 spans 12 residues. DNA of the CDR3: TGTGCCAGCAGCGCGGGACTCCATGGCTACACCTTC. Residues: CASSAGLHGYTF.

About this clone: The sample has other DNA sequences that encode this CDR3 too. The V call is TRBV6-5, the J call TRBJ1-6; the match to TRBD1 covers 7 bases. V lost 6 bases to trimming and J lost 3 bases; unmatched junction nucleotides: 2. CDR1 is MNHEY and CDR2 is SVGAGI in the germline V gene. The CDR3 runs to 14 residues. CDR3 coding DNA: TGTGCCAGCAGCCGACAGGGCTATAATTCACCCCTCCACTTT. Translation gives CASSRQGYNSPLHF.

The chain carries TRBV5-4 and TRBJ2-2, with TRBD1 matching over 7 bases. Germline V CDR1 and CDR2: SGHNT, YYREEE (reference sequence). V gave up 4 bases and J gave up 2 bases; unmatched junction bases: 8. The CDR3 is made up of 16 amino acids. In nucleotides, the CDR3 is TGTGCCAGCAGCCCACCGACAGGGCGAAACACCGGGGAGCTGTTTTTT. It specifies CASSPPTGRNTGELFF.

For this clone: Mismatch with germline at one junction end may stem from a read error. V and J are TRBV7-9 and TRBJ2-4; 7 bases are shared with TRBD1. Germline assignment: CDR1 SEHNR and CDR2 FQNEAQ (reference sequence). The CDR3 totals 17 residues. The CDR3 sequence is CSSSLEKGAIAKNIQYF. Here the CDR3 DNA reads TGTTCCAGCAGCTTAGAGAAGGGGGCCATAGCCAAAAACATTCAGTACTTC.

The chain is built from TRBV7-9 and TRBJ2-5; 11 bases match TRBD2. This CDR3 comprises 16 residues. Germline loops: CDR1 SEHNR, CDR2 FQNEAQ (reference sequence). The junction had 5 bases not matched to a gene; V was cut back by 1 base and J by 4 bases. CDR3 in DNA: TGTGCCAGCAGCTTAGGTGCTAGCGGGGGGTCAGAGACCCAGTACTTC. This codes for CASSLGASGGSETQYF.

In this sample, this clone turned up once. The rearrangement joins TRBV7-9 to TRBJ1-1; D unclear. V was clipped by 3 bases and J by 0 bases, with 14 bases between them. CDR1 is SEHNR, CDR2 FQNEAQ, per germline (reference sequence). This CDR3 comprises 16 residues. Here the CDR3 reads CASSFDVGGLNTEAFF. CDR3 DNA sequence: TGTGCCAGCAGCTTTGATGTAGGAGGTTTGAACACTGAAGCTTTCTTT. The whole variable domain, remainder taken from reference TRBV7-9 and TRBJ1-1, is DTGVSQNPRHKITKRGQNVTFRCDPISEHNRLYWYRQTLGQGPEFLTYFQNEAQLEKSRLLSDRFSAERPKGSFSTLEIQRTEQGDSAMYLCASSFDVGGLNTEAFFGQGTRLTVV.

The rearrangement joins TRBV11-2 to TRBJ2-5, with 7 bases matching TRBD2. The CDR3 is made up of 15 amino acids. In germline, CDR1 is SGHAT, CDR2 FQNNGV. The trim removed 4 bases at V and 7 bases at J, leaving 12 bases unmatched. CDR3 sequence reads: CASSSTAGRFGTQYF. The CDR3 DNA follows: TGTGCCAGCAGCTCAACGGCCGGGAGGTTCGGGACCCAGTACTTC. The full variable domain, in which reference TRBV11-2 and TRBJ2-5 provide the parts outside the CDR3, is EAGVAQSPRYKIIEKRQSVAFWCNPISGHATLYWYQQILGQGPKLLIQFQNNGVVDDSQLPKDRFSAERLKGVDSTLKIQPAKLEDSAVYLCASSSTAGRFGTQYFGPGTRLLVL.

J is TRBJ2-1 and V is TRBV7-6; the D gene is possibly TRBD1 (5 bases). This CDR3 is built from 13 residues. Trimming cost V 4 bases and J 2 bases, with 6 bases left between them. Germline CDR1 reads SGHVS; CDR2 reads FNYEAQ. As DNA, the CDR3 is TGTGCCAGCAGCTCCAGGGCCTACAATGAGCAGTTCTTC. Encoded protein: CASSSRAYNEQFF. The complete variable domain, with remaining parts taken from reference TRBV7-6 and TRBJ2-1, reads GAGVSQSPRYKVTKRGQDVALRCDPISGHVSLYWYRQALGQGPEFLTYFNYEAQQDKSGLPNDRFSAERPEGSISTLTIQRTEQRDSAMYRCASSSRAYNEQFFGPGTRLTVL.

The chain couples TRBV21-1 to TRBJ1-6; the table assigns TRBD1, which was not confirmed against the DNA. TRBV21-1 is described as a pseudogene. CDR3 length: 19 residues. CDR3: CASTRPGTGVYRDNSPLHF. CDR3 nucleotides: TGTGCCAGCACCCGACCCGGGACAGGGGTGTATCGGGATAATTCACCCCTCCACTTT.

The chain links TRBV28 to TRBJ1-2, with 8 bases aligning to TRBD1. This CDR3 has 13 residues. With V trimmed by 5 bases and J by 5 bases, 4 bases remained unmatched. Germline CDR1 and CDR2: MDHEN and SYDVKM. This chain's CDR3 is CASSTQGGYGYTF. The CDR3, as DNA: TGTGCCAGCAGTACACAGGGGGGGTATGGCTACACCTTC.

The V gene is TRBV5-1, the J gene TRBJ1-1, with D perhaps matching TRBD1 (6 bases). Germline V gives CDR1 SGHRS, CDR2 YFSETQ. V gave up 4 bases and J gave up 3 bases, with 19 bases separating them. The CDR3 consists of 16 residues. The DNA for the CDR3 is TGCGCCAGCAGCCCTGCATTGGGGGGGCATGACACTGAAGCTTTCTTT. Translation: CASSPALGGHDTEAFF.

There are a few counts of this clone. The chain has TRBV30 and TRBJ1-2, with TRBD1 matching 7 bases. The germline gives CDR1 GTSNPN, CDR2 SVGIG (reference sequence). V trimming: 2 bases; J trimming: 2 bases; junction bases outside the gene matches: 5. This CDR3 is 14 amino acids long. The CDR3 loop reads CAWSKDRANYGYTF. The CDR3 nucleotides are TGTGCCTGGAGTAAAGACAGGGCCAACTATGGCTACACCTTC.

The J gene is TRBJ2-3, the V gene TRBV10-3, with 7 bases lining up with TRBD2. V was clipped by 3 bases and J by 1 base; unmatched bases: 4. Germline V CDR1 and CDR2: ENHRY, SYGVKD. The CDR3 sequence is 15 residues long. The DNA for the CDR3 is TGTGCCATCAGTGAATTCGCGGGGGGCACAGATACGCAGTATTTT. It encodes CAISEFAGGTDTQYF.